This T cell receptor (beta chain) originates from a study of blood T cell repertoires in COVID-19. Study-wide context: Sites in the United States, Italy and Spain provided acute and convalescent COVID-19 samples.

With 3 bases removed from V and 6 bases from J, the gap between germline ends came to 5 bases. CDR1 SGHAT and CDR2 FQNNGV come from the germline V gene. The CDR3 totals 11 residues. Per the original methods: By means of reference gene primer amplification, nucleated cell counts were estimated. Generated by immunoSEQ multiplex PCR, the TCRdb table keeps only in-frame clones and is missing some. From that table come the V and J calls and clone size; the DNA was used to work out D and trimming. This table has roughly 100,000 clones, roughly 92% appearing once. This clonotype was obtained from a woman aged 45-65 years with COVID-19, enrolled during active disease. The rearrangement uses TRBV11-2 and TRBJ1-1; D call uncertain. The material sequenced was peripheral blood. The CDR3 nucleotides are TGTGCCAGCAGCTTCCCCGCTGAAGCTTTCTTT. Amino acid sequence: CASSFPAEAFF.